This T cell receptor (beta chain) is drawn from a study of cytomegalovirus exposure and HLA in healthy donors. Per the germline V gene, CDR1 is MDHEN and CDR2 is SYDVKM. The V end lost 4 bases, the J end lost 1 base, and 10 bases lay between the germline ends. CDR3 length: 14 amino acids. Both 60 Vbeta primers and 13 Jbeta primers went into the PCR. TCRdb's copy holds only in-frame clones and misses some; the assay was immunoSEQ multiplex PCR. The sample contains 200,000 to 250,000 clones, around 86% of which appear only once. This TCR was sampled from a woman aged 40 to 49 in good health and CMV-seronegative. Sequencing was performed on PBMCs. This chain uses TRBV28 with TRBJ1-1, with a possible D match to TRBD1 (5 bases). The CDR3 nucleotides read TGTGCCAGCAGTTATTATACAGGGAACACTGAAGCTTTCTTT. Translated, it gives CASSYYTGNTEAFF.